The clone carrying this TCR beta chain was recorded only once. The record originates from a study of blood T cell repertoires in COVID-19. Overall study: The origin of the acute and convalescent COVID-19 samples was the United States, Italy and Spain. T cells, B-cell-depleted T cells, or PBMCs supplied cDNA or gDNA.

Authors' data handling: Amplifying reference gene primers gave estimates of nucleated cell counts. Some clones are missing from TCRdb's copy, which holds only in-frame ones; the method was immunoSEQ multiplex PCR. For V, J and clone size, that table is used; D and trimming come from the DNA. The sample lists over 200,000 clones, nearly 90% occurring once. Germline values: CDR1 LNHDA, CDR2 SQIVND (reference sequence). V was cut by 6 bases and J by 3 bases, with 15 bases left in between. This CDR3 comprises 15 residues. Sequencing was carried out using peripheral blood. This clonotype was sampled from a woman under 30 who had recovered from COVID-19. This chain uses TRBV19 with TRBJ1-5, with D possibly being TRBD1 (5 bases). CDR3 in DNA: TGTGCCAGTAGCCGATGGGGGGAGGACAATCAGCCCCAGCATTTT. This translates into CASSRWGEDNQPQHF. The variable domain in full, completed from reference TRBV19 and TRBJ1-5, reads DGGITQSPKYLFRKEGQNVTLSCEQNLNHDAMYWYRQDPGQGLRLIYYSQIVNDFQKGDIAEGYSVSREKKESFPLTVTSAQKNPTAFYLCASSRWGEDNQPQHFGDGTRLSIL.